This T cell receptor (beta chain) is drawn from a study of T cell changes during pregnancy in multiple sclerosis. Sequencing was performed with immunoSEQ multiplex PCR; in TCRdb, only in-frame clones are kept and a portion is missing. The sample has under 75,000 clones, over 85% seen once. Trimming at V came to 2 bases and at J to 6 bases, leaving 8 bases not matched to a gene. The CDR3 is 15 amino acids. Germline V gene data show CDR1 as MNHEY and CDR2 as SMNVEV (reference sequence). The rearrangement joins TRBV27 to TRBJ1-2, with 8 nucleotides matching TRBD1. The TCR comes from a female donor with multiple sclerosis, enrolled in a pregnancy study. The specimen was CD8+ T cells from peripheral blood mononuclear cells, collected in the second trimester of pregnancy. The CDR3 spells CASSLVAGGVNGYTF. In nucleotides, the CDR3 is TGTGCCAGCAGTTTAGTGGCAGGGGGCGTTAATGGCTACACCTTC.